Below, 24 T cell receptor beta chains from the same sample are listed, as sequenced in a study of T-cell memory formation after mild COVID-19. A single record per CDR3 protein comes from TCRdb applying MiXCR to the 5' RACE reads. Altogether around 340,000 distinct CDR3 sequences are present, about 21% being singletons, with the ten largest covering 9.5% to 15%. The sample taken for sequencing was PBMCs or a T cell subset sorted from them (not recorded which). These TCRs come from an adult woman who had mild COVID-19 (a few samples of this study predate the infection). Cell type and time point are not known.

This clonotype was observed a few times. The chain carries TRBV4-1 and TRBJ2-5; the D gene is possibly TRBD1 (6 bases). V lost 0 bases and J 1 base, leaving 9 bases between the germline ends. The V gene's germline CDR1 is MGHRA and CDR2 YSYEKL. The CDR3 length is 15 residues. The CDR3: CASSQDPRGQETQYF. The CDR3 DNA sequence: TGCGCCAGCAGCCAAGACCCCAGGGGCCAAGAGACCCAGTACTTC.

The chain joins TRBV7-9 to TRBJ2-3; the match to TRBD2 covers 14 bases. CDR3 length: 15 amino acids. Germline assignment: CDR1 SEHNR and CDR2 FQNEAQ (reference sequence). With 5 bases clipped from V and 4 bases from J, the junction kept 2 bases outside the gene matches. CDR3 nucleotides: TGTGCCAGCAGCGGGACTAGCGGGAGTGCAGATACGCAGTATTTT. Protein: CASSGTSGSADTQYF.

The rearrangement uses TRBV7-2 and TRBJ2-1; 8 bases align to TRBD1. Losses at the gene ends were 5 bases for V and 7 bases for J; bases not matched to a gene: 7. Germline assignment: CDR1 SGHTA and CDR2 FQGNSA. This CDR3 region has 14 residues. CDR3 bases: TGTGCCAGCAGCCATGGGACAGGCCAGAATGAGCAGTTCTTC. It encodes CASSHGTGQNEQFF.

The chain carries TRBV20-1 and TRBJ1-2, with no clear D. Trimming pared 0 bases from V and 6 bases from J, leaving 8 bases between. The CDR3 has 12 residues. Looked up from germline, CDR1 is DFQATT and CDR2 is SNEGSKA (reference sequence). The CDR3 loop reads CSARDQAHGYTF. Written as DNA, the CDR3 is TGCAGTGCTAGAGATCAGGCCCATGGCTACACCTTC.

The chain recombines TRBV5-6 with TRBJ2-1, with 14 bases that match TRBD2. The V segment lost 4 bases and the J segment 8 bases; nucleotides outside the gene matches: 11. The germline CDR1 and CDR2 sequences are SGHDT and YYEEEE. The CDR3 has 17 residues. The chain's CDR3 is CASSGGTSGGLHDEQFF. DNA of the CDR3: TGTGCCAGCAGCGGCGGGACTAGCGGGGGTCTGCACGATGAGCAGTTCTTC.

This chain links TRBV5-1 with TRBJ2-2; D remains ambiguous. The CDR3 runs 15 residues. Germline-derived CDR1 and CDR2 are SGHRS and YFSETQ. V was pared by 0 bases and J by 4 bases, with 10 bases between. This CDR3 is CASSLVQTPTGELFF. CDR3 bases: TGCGCCAGCAGCTTGGTGCAGACACCCACCGGGGAGCTGTTTTTT.

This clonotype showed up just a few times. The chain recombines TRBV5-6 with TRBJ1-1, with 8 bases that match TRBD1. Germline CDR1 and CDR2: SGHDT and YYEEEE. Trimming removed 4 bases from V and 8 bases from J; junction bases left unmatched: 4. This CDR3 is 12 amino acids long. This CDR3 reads CASSIGTGEAFF. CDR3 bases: TGTGCCAGCAGCATTGGGACAGGAGAAGCTTTCTTT.

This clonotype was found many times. Here the CDR3 reads CASSLASVTYEQYF. DNA of the CDR3: TGCGCCAGCAGCTTGGCCTCAGTCACCTACGAGCAGTACTTC. This sequence joins TRBV5-1 and TRBJ2-7; D unclear. CDR1 is SGHRS, CDR2 YFSETQ, per germline. The V and J ends lost 0 bases and 2 bases respectively, with 9 bases between them. The CDR3 covers 14 residues.

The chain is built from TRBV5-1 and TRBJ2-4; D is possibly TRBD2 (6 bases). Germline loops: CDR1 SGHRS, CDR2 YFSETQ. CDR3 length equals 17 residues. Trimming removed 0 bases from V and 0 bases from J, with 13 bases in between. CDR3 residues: CASSLAGVSLAKNIQYF. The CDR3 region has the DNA TGCGCCAGCAGCTTGGCGGGGGTCTCCCTAGCCAAAAACATTCAGTACTTC.

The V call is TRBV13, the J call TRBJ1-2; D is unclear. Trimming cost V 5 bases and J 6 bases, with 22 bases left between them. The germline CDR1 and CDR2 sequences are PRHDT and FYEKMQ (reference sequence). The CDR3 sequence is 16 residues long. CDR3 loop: CASSPPPGKGPDGYTF. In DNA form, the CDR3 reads TGTGCCAGCAGCCCCCCCCCCGGGAAAGGGCCTGATGGCTACACCTTC.

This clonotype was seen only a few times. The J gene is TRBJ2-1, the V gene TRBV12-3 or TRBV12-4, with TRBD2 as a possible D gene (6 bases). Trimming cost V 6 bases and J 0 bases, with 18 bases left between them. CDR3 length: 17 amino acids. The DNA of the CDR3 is TGTGCCAGCAGCCACCGATTTGCGGGAAGCTCCTACAATGAGCAGTTCTTC. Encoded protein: CASSHRFAGSSYNEQFF.

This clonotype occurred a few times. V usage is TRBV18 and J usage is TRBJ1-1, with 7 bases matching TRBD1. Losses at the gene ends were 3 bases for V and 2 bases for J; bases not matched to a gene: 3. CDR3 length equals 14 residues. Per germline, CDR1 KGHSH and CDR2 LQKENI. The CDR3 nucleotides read TGTGCCAGCTCACCTGGGACAGAAAACACTGAAGCTTTCTTT. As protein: CASSPGTENTEAFF.

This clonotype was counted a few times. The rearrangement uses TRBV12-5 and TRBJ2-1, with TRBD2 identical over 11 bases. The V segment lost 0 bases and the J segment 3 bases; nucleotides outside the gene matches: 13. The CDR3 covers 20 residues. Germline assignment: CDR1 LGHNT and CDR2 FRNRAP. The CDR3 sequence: CASGLVWGSGTSGVYNEQFF. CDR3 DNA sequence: TGTGCTAGTGGTTTGGTATGGGGCAGCGGGACTAGCGGAGTCTACAATGAGCAGTTCTTC.

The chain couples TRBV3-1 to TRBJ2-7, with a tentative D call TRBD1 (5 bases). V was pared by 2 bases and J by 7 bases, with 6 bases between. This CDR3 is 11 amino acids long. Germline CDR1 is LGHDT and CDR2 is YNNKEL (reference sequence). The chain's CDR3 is CASSQRQEQYF. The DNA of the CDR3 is TGTGCCAGCAGCCAACGACAGGAGCAGTACTTC.

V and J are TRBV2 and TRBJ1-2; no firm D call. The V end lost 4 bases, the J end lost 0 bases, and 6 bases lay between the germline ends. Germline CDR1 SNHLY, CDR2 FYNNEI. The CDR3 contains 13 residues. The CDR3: CASSGETNYGYTF. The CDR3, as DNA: TGTGCCAGCAGTGGGGAAACTAACTATGGCTACACCTTC.

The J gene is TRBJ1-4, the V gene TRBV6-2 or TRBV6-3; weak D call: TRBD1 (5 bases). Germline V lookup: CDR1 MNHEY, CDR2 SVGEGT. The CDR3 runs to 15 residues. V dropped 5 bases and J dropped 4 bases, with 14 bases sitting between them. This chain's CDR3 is CASSEKDRINEKLFF. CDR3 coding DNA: TGTGCCAGCAGTGAAAAAGACAGAATTAATGAAAAACTGTTTTTT.

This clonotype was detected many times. The CDR3 loop reads CASSETGTSGETQYF. For the CDR3, the DNA is TGTGCCAGTAGTGAAACCGGGACATCGGGAGAGACCCAGTACTTC. The chain carries TRBV19 and TRBJ2-5, with D possibly being TRBD1 (6 bases). V lost 5 bases and J 4 bases, leaving 17 bases between the germline ends. The CDR3 spans 15 residues. Germline V gene data show CDR1 as LNHDA and CDR2 as SQIVND (reference sequence).

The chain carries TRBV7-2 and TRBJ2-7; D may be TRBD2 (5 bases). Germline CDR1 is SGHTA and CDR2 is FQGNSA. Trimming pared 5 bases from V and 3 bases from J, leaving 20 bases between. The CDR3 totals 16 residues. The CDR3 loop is CASSPVVLAAGYEQYF. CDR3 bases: TGTGCCAGCAGCCCCGTTGTGCTAGCAGCCGGCTACGAGCAGTACTTC.

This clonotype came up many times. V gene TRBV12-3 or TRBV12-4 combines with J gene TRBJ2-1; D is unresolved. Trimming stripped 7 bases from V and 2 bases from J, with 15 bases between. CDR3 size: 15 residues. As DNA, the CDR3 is TGTGCCAGCATCACATCTCCGATAGCCTACAATGAGCAGTTCTTC. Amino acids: CASITSPIAYNEQFF.

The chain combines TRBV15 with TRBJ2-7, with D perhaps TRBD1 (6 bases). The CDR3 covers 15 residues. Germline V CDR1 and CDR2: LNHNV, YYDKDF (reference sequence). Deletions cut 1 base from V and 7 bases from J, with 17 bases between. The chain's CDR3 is CATSRVRHRGGEQYF. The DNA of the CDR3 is TGTGCCACCAGCAGAGTTAGACACCGAGGGGGAGAGCAGTACTTC.

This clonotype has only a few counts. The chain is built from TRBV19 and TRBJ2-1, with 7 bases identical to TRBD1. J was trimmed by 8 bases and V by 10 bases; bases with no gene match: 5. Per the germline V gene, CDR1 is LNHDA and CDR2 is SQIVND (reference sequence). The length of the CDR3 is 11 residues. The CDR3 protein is CATRQGHEQFF. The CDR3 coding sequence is TGTGCCACCCGACAGGGACATGAGCAGTTCTTC.

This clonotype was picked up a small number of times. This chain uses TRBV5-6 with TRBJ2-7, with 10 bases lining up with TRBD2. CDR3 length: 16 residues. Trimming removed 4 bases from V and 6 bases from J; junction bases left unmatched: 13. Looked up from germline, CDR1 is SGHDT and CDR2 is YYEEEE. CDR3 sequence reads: CASSQLGLAVQGEQYF. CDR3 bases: TGTGCCAGCAGCCAACTTGGACTAGCGGTCCAGGGCGAGCAGTACTTC.

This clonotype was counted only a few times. As DNA, the CDR3 is TGTGCCAGCAGTAGGACAGTATACGCAACTAATGAAAAACTGTTTTTT. Translated: CASSRTVYATNEKLFF. V is TRBV2 and J is TRBJ1-4; maybe TRBD1 (6 bases). Looked up from germline, CDR1 is SNHLY and CDR2 is FYNNEI. V was pared by 5 bases and J by 0 bases, with 13 bases between. This CDR3 comprises 16 residues.

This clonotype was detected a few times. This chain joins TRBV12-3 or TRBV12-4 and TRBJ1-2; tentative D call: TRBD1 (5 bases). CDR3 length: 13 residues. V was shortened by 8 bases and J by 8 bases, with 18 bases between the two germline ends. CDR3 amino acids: CASREGNWGGYTF. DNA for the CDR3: TGTGCCAGCCGAGAGGGTAACTGGGGCGGCTACACCTTC.